This T cell receptor beta chain derives from a study of T-cell reconstitution after alpha-beta-depleted transplantation in children. Study-wide results and caveats: Several hundred expanded graft clones reportedly were the source of alpha-beta T cells about two months after transplant. Fresh T-cell production supplied most of the T-cell counts and diversity seen one year after transplant. Certain patients had high TCRbeta diversity at day 60, and it came from recipient T cells and thymic progenitors that survived.

This clonotype was counted ten times or more. Its antigen is currently unknown. This sample's TCRbeta library carried unique molecular identifier barcodes. TCRdb called the PCR reads again in MiXCR, with one record for every CDR3 protein. Among roughly 500,000 distinct CDR3 sequences listed, over 9.5% were seen once. This sequence was found in a child under 10 years old with inherited bone marrow failure, due to receive a stem cell transplant. The sequencing here drew on PBMCs, taken before TCRalphabeta/CD19-depleted stem cell transplant.

This CDR3 reads CASSHRDTPTYDEQFF. The CDR3 DNA reads as TGCGCCAGCAGCCACCGGGACACCCCAACATACGATGAGCAGTTCTTC. This chain links TRBV4-3 with TRBJ2-1; possibly TRBD1 for D (6 bases). The CDR3 totals 16 residues. The germline CDR1 and CDR2 sequences are LGHNA and YSLEER. Deletions cut 3 bases from V and 8 bases from J, with 20 bases between.